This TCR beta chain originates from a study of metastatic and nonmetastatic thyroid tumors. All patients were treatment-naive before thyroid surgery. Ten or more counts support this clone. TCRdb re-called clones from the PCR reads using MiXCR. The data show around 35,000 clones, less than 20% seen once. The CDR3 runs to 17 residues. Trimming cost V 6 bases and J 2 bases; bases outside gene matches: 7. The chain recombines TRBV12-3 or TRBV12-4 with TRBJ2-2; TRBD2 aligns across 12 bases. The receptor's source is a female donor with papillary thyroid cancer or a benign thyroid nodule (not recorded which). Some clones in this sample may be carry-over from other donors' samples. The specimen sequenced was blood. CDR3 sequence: CASRGLAGTFNTGELFF. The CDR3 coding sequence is TGTGCCAGCAGGGGACTAGCGGGCACATTTAACACCGGGGAGCTGTTTTTT.